The clone carrying this T cell receptor (beta chain) showed up just once. Its target is not known. The CDR3 totals 16 residues. CDR1 and CDR2 from the germline V gene are LNHDA and SQIVND (reference sequence). Trimming pared 3 bases from V and 3 bases from J, leaving 16 bases between. Assay: immunoSEQ multiplex PCR; the TCRdb copy retains only in-frame clones and omits some. The profile shows 150,000 to 200,000 clones, approximately 91% of them singletons. The sample is drawn from a study of T cell responses to AZD1222 COVID-19 vaccine. Study-level background: Doses given second, at about 4 or about 12 weeks, were pooled.

Points from the study as a whole: Repertoires were obtained solely post-peak T cell response.

The J gene is TRBJ2-3, the V gene TRBV19; a possible D gene is TRBD2 (6 bases). This material consisted of peripheral blood, taken on day 0 of AZD1222 vaccination. This receptor was taken from an adult in good health. CDR3 DNA sequence: TGTGCCAGTAGTATTAACTCACGGGGGTTGACAGATACGCAGTATTTT. This gives the protein CASSINSRGLTDTQYF.